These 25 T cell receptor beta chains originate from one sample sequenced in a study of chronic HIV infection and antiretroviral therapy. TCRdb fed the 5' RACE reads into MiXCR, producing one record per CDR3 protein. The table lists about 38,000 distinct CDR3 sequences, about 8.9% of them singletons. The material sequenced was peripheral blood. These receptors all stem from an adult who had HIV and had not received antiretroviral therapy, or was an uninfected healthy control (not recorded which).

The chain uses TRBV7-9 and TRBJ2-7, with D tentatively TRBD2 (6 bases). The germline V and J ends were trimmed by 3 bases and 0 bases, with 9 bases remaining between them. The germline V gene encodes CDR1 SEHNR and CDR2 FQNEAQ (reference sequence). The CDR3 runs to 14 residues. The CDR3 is CASSLGGTSYEQYF. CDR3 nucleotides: TGTGCCAGCAGCTTGGGCGGGACCTCCTACGAGCAGTACTTC.

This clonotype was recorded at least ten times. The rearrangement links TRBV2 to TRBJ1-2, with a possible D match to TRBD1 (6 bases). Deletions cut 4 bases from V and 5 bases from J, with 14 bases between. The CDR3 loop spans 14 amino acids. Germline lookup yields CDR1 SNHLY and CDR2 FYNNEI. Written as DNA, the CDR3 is TGTGCCAGCAGTGTACAGGGTAGTAGTTATGGCTACACCTTC. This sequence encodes CASSVQGSSYGYTF.

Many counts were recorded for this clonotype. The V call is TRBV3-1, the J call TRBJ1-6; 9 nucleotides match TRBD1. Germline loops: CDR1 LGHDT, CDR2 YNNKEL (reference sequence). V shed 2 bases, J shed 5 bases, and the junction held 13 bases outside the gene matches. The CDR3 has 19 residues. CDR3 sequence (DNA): TGTGCCAGCAGCCAAAATAACAGGGGGCGTCGATTCAATAATTCACCCCTCCACTTT. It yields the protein CASSQNNRGRRFNNSPLHF.

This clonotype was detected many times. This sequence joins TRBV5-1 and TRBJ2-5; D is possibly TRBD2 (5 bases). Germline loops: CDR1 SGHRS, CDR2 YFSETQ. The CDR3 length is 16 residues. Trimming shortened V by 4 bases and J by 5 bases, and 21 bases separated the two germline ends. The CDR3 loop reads CASSPAGRSGVETQYF. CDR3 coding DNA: TGCGCCAGCAGCCCGGCGGGTCGGAGTGGGGTGGAGACCCAGTACTTC.

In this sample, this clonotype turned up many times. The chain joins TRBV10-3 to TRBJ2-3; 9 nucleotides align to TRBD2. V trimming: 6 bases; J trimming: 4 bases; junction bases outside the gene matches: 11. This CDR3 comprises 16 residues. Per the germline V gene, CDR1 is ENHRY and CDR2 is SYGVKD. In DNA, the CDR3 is TGTGCCATCAGGCTCTCAGCGGGAGGAAAGGCAGATACGCAGTATTTT. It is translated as CAIRLSAGGKADTQYF.

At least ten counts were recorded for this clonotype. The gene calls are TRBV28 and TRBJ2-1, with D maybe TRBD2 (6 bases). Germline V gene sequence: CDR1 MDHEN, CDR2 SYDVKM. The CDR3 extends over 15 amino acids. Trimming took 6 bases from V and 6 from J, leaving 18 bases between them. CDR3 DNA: TGTGCCAGCAGCTACCGACTAGGAAATCTCAATGAGCAGTTCTTC. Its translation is CASSYRLGNLNEQFF.

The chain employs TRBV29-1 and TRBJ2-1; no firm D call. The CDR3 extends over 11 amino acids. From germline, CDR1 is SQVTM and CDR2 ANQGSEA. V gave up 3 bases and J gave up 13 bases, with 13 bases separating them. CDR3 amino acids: CSVDLAPYQFF. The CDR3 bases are TGCAGCGTTGATCTGGCCCCGTATCAGTTCTTC.

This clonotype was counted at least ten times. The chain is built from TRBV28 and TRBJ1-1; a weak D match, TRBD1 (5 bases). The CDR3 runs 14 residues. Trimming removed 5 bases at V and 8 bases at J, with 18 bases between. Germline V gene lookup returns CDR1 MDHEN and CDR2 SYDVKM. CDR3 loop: CASSPVAGTGEAFF. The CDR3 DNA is TGTGCCAGCAGTCCCGTCGCGGGAACAGGAGAAGCTTTCTTT.

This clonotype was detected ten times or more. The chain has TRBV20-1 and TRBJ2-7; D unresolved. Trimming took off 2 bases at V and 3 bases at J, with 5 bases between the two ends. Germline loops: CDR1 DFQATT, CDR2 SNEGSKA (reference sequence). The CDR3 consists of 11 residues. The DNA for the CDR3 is TGCAGTGCTAGACAGGACTACGAGCAGTACTTC. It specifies CSARQDYEQYF.

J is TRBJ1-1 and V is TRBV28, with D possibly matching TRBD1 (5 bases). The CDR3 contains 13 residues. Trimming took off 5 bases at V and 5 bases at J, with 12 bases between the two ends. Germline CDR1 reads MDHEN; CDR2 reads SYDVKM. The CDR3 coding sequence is TGTGCCAGCAGTATCCACCGGGGGACTGAAGCTTTCTTT. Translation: CASSIHRGTEAFF.

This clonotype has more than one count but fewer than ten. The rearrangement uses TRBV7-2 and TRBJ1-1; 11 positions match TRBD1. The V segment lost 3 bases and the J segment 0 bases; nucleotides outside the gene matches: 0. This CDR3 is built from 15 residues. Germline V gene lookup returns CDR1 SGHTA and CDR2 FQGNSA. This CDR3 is CASSLDRGLNTEAFF. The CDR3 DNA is TGTGCCAGCAGCTTGGACAGGGGGCTGAACACTGAAGCTTTCTTT.

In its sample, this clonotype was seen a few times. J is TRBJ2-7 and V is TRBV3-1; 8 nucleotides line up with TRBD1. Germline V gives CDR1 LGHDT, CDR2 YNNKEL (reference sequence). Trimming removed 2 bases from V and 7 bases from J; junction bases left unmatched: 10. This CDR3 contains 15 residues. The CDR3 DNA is TGTGCCAGCAGCCAAAGAGGGACAGGTCCCTTGGAGCAGTACTTC. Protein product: CASSQRGTGPLEQYF.

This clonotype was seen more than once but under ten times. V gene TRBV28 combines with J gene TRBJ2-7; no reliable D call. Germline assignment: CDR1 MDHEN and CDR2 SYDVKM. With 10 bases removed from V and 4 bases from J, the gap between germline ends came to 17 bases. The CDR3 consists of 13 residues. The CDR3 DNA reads TGTGCCACTGCCAGTAGGCAGATATACGAGCAGTACTTC. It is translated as CATASRQIYEQYF.

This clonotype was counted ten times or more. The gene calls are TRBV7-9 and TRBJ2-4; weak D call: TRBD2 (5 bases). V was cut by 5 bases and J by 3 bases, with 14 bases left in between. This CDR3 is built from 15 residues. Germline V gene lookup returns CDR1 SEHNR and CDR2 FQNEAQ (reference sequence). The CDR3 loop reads CASSRGYLGKNIQYF. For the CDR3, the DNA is TGTGCCAGCAGCCGAGGGTACTTAGGCAAAAACATTCAGTACTTC.

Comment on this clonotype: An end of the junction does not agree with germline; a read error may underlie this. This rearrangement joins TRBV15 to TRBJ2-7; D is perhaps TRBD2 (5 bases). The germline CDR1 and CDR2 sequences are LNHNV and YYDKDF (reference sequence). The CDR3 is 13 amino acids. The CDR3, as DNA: TGTACCACCTCCCTGAGGGCAAACTACGAGCAGTACTTC. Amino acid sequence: CTTSLRANYEQYF.

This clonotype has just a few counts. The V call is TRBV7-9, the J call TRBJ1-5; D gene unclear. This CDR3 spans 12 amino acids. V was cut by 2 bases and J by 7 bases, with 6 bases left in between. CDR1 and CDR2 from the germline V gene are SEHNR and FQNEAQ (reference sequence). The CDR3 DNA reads TGTGCCAGCAGCTTAATGGGGCAGCCCCAGCATTTT. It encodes CASSLMGQPQHF. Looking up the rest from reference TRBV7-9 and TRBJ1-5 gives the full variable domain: DTGVSQNPRHKITKRGQNVTFRCDPISEHNRLYWYRQTLGQGPEFLTYFQNEAQLEKSRLLSDRFSAERPKGSFSTLEIQRTEQGDSAMYLCASSLMGQPQHFGDGTRLSIL.

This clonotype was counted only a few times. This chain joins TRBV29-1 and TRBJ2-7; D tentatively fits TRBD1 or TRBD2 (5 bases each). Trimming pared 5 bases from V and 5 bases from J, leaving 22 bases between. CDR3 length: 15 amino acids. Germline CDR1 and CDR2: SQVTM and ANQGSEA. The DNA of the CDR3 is TGCAGCGTTTCCCCGGGACCCTGGGACCTCCACGAGCAGTACTTC. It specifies CSVSPGPWDLHEQYF.

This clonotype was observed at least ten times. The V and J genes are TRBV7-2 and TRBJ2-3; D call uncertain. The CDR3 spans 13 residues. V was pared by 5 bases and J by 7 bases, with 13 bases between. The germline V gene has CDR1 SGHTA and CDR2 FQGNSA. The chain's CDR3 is CASSLQRANTQYF. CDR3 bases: TGTGCCAGCAGCCTGCAGAGAGCGAATACGCAGTATTTT.

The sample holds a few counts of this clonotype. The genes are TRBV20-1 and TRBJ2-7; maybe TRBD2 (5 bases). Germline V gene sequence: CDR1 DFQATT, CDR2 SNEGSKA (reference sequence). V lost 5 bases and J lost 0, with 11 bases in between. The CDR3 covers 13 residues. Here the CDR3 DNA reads TGCAGTGCTGAGGGCGGATTCTCCTACGAGCAGTACTTC. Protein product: CSAEGGFSYEQYF.

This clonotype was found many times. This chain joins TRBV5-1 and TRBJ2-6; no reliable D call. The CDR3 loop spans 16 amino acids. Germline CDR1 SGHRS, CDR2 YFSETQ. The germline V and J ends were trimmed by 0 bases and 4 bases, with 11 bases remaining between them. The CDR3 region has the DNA TGCGCCAGCAGCTTGGGTACAAAGGCGGGGGCCAACGTCCTGACTTTC. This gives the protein CASSLGTKAGANVLTF.

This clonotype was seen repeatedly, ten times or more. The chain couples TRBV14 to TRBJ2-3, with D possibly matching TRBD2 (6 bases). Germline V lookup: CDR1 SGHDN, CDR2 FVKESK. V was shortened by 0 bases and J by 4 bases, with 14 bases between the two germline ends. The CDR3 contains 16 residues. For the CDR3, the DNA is TGTGCCAGCAGCCAAGATATCCGGGAGAACCCAGATACGCAGTATTTT. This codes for CASSQDIRENPDTQYF.

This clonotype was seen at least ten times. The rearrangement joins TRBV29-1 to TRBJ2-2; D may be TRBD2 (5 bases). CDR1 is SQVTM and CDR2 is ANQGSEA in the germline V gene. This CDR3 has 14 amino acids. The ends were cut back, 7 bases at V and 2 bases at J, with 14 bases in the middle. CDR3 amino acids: CSAGSGGNTGELFF. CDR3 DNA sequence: TGCAGCGCCGGCAGCGGAGGTAACACCGGGGAGCTGTTTTTT.

Here the CDR3 reads CASSDGLGLTDTQYF. The CDR3 DNA is TGTGCCAGCAGCGACGGGCTGGGCCTCACAGATACGCAGTATTTT. This sequence joins TRBV2 and TRBJ2-3; D unclear. The germline V gene encodes CDR1 SNHLY and CDR2 FYNNEI. V dropped 6 bases and J dropped 2 bases, with 15 bases sitting between them. The CDR3 loop spans 15 amino acids. The full variable domain, with the rest looked up from reference TRBV2 and TRBJ2-3, is EPEVTQTPSHQVTQMGQEVILRCVPISNHLYFYWYRQILGQKVEFLVSFYNNEISEKSEIFDDQFSVERPDGSNFTLKIRSTKLEDSAMYFCASSDGLGLTDTQYFGPGTRLTVL.

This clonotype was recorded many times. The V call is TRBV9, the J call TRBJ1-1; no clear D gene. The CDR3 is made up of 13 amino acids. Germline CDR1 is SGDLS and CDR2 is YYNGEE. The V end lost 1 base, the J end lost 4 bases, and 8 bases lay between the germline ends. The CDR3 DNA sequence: TGTGCCAGCAGCGTATCTGGGTCCACTGAAGCTTTCTTT. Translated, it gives CASSVSGSTEAFF.

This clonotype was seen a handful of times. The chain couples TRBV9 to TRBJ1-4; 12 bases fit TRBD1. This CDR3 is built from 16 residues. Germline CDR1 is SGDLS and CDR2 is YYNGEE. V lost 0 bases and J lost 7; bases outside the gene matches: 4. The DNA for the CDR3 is TGTGCCAGCAGCGTAGCGGGACAGGGGGCCAGTGAAAAACTGTTTTTT. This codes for CASSVAGQGASEKLFF.